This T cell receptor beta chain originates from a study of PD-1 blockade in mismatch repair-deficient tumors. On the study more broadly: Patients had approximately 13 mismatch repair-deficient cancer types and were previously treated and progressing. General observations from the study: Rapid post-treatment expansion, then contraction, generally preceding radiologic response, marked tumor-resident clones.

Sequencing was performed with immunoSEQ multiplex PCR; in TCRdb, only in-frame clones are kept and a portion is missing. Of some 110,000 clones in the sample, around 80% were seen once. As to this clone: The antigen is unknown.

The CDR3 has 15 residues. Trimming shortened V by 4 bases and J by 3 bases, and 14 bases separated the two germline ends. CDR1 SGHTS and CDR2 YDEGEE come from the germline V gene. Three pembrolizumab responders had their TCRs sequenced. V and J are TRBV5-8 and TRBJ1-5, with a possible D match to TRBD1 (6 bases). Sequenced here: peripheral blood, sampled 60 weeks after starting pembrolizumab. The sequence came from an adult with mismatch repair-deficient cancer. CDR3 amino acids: CASSRTGRINQPQHF. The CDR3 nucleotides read TGTGCCAGCAGCCGTACAGGGAGGATCAATCAGCCCCAGCATTTT.